The clone carrying this TCR beta chain was seen repeatedly, ten times or more. Its antigen is as yet unknown. The genomic DNA TCR beta CDR3 region underwent two rounds of multiplex PCR. Primers targeting each individual TRBV and TRBJ gene were applied in first-round PCR. Using its own MiXCR run on the multiplex PCR reads, TCRdb lists one record per CDR3 protein. The repertoire holds fewer than 25,000 distinct CDR3 sequences, around 42% seen once, with around 57% in the top ten. This sample is part of a study of prognosis after radiotherapy for stage I lung cancer. Study-wide results and caveats: A difference in TRBV and TRBJ gene usage was reportedly seen between patients with and without metastases. Where distant metastases developed, patients had lower Shannon entropy after stereotactic body radiation therapy.

Free of prior chemotherapy, radiotherapy and other malignancies, all of the patients were also node-negative on CT and PET/CT. Six milliliters of peripheral blood were drawn at each of two time points. The germline CDR1 and CDR2 sequences are KGHSH and LQKENI. The CDR3 covers 13 residues. V was clipped by 2 bases and J by 9 bases, with 11 bases between them. Source: PBMCs, taken before or after stereotactic body radiation therapy (not recorded which). The chain has TRBV18 and TRBJ2-1; D remains ambiguous. This receptor was identified in a donor at least 50 years old with non-small cell lung cancer. In nucleotides, the CDR3 is TGTGCCAGCTCACCATATGGATTGTTTGAGCAGTTCTTC. Protein product: CASSPYGLFEQFF.